This TCR beta chain was sequenced in a study of beta chain features in type 1 diabetes. Every bit of the isolated RNA underwent reverse transcription, so sequencing read expressed TCRB transcripts. Average reads for naive, central memory and regulatory T cell samples were about 3.57 million. TCRdb's copy holds only in-frame clones and misses some; the assay was immunoSEQ multiplex PCR. The sample holds some 300,000 clones, 8% seen once. A note on this clone: Antigen specificity is unknown.

CD45RO/CCR7/CD25/CD127/CD95/CD27 sorting isolated CD4+ naive, central memory, regulatory and stem cell-like memory cells. Germline-derived CDR1 and CDR2 are MGHDK and SYGVNS. Unmatched junction bases numbered 11, after V lost 3 bases and J lost 6 bases. The length of the CDR3 is 17 residues. Broader study findings: Within patients, naive, central memory and Treg TCRB repertoires seemed more similar than within healthy donors.

This chain links TRBV25-1 with TRBJ2-1; 10 bases agree with TRBD2. The specimen sequenced was central memory CD4+ T cells from blood. The origin of this receptor is a woman aged 18-30 years in good health. The chain's CDR3 is CASSDNRGTSAINEQFF. The CDR3 region has the DNA TGTGCCAGCAGTGATAATCGCGGGACTAGCGCGATCAATGAGCAGTTCTTC.